The clone carrying this T cell receptor beta chain was picked up one time. Its antigen is still unknown. Pooled together were second doses at about 4 or about 12 weeks. Sequenced by immunoSEQ multiplex PCR; TCRdb stores in-frame clones only, minus some. This table has roughly 140,000 clones, roughly 90% appearing once. The CDR3 is 13 residues long. Germline lookup yields CDR1 SQVTM and CDR2 ANQGSEA. The V and J ends lost 6 bases and 7 bases, in that order; junction bases with no gene match: 8. The data originate from a study of T cell responses to AZD1222 COVID-19 vaccine. Study-wide results and limits: Spike-specific TCR depth and breadth grew after two AZD1222 doses. Just six AZD1222 recipients were seropositive at baseline.

The rearrangement joins TRBV29-1 to TRBJ1-4; 7 nucleotides line up with TRBD1. The material sequenced was peripheral blood, taken 28 days after the second AZD1222 dose. The TCR originated in an adult who received the AZD1222 COVID-19 vaccine. The CDR3, as DNA: TGCAGCGTGGGGACAGCTCCTGGTGAAAAACTGTTTTTT. It encodes CSVGTAPGEKLFF.